The 29 T cell receptor beta chains below come from one sample, sequenced in a study of beta chain features in type 1 diabetes. Reverse transcription of all isolated RNA meant that expressed TCRB transcripts were sequenced. Data came from immunoSEQ multiplex PCR; TCRdb stores just in-frame clones and leaves some out. Of under 900,000 clones listed, roughly 16% are singletons. Sequenced material: naive CD4+ T cells from blood. The receptor set was obtained from a woman between 18 and 29 years old in good health.

The gene calls are TRBV27 and TRBJ2-7; D is possibly TRBD2 (6 bases). Per the germline V gene, CDR1 is MNHEY and CDR2 is SMNVEV (reference sequence). V lost 7 bases to trimming and J lost 2 bases, with 12 bases between them. The CDR3 sequence is 13 residues long. The CDR3 sequence: CASNRAGTYEQYF. CDR3 sequence (DNA): TGTGCCAGCAATAGGGCGGGAACCTACGAGCAGTACTTC.

This clone turned up a few times. The chain couples TRBV29-1 to TRBJ2-1; D not certain. In germline, CDR1 is SQVTM, CDR2 ANQGSEA. The CDR3 loop spans 11 amino acids. V was pared by 1 base and J by 4 bases, with 2 bases between. CDR3 nucleotides: TGCAGCGTTGAAGTGTACAATGAGCAGTTCTTC. Translation gives CSVEVYNEQFF.

In this sample, this clone turned up once. The chain is built from TRBV7-6 and TRBJ1-3; 8 bases match TRBD1. The CDR3 has 16 residues. Germline V gene data show CDR1 as SGHVS and CDR2 as FNYEAQ. Germline trimming cut 1 base from V and 2 bases from J; bases unmatched to any gene: 4. The CDR3 bases are TGTGCCAGCAGCTTAGTCCCGGACAGGGCTGGAAACACCATATATTTT. Encoded protein: CASSLVPDRAGNTIYF.

This clone has a handful of counts. The genes are TRBV18 and TRBJ2-1; D gene uncertain. The ends were cut back, 0 bases at V and 10 bases at J, with 10 bases in the middle. CDR1 KGHSH and CDR2 LQKENI come from the germline V gene. This CDR3 contains 13 residues. CDR3 amino acids: CASSPPLAWEQFF. The CDR3 nucleotides read TGTGCCAGCTCACCACCGTTGGCTTGGGAGCAGTTCTTC.

This sequence joins TRBV7-2 and TRBJ2-4; TRBD1 might be the D (6 bases). The V and J ends lost 3 bases and 5 bases respectively, with 11 bases between them. CDR1 and CDR2 (germline): SGHTA, FQGNSA. The CDR3 spans 14 residues. The CDR3 DNA reads TGTGCCAGCAGCTTGGCCCGACAGGAAAACATTCAGTACTTC. Translation: CASSLARQENIQYF.

Only a few counts were recorded for this clone. This same CDR3 is encoded by further DNA sequences in the sample. The chain uses TRBV29-1 and TRBJ2-5; no firm D call. Deletions cut 4 bases from V and 0 bases from J, with 6 bases between. The CDR3 has 12 amino acids. Germline V CDR1 and CDR2: SQVTM, ANQGSEA. CDR3 amino acids: CSVVGHQETQYF. The CDR3 DNA reads TGCAGCGTTGTCGGTCACCAAGAGACCCAGTACTTC.

The chain links TRBV28 to TRBJ2-7, with TRBD1 as a possible D gene (8 bases). V was shortened by 8 bases and J by 1 base, with 15 bases between the two germline ends. Germline CDR1 reads MDHEN; CDR2 reads SYDVKM. The CDR3 is made up of 14 amino acids. In nucleotides, the CDR3 is TGTGCCAGCCAGGACAGGGAGGGGTCCTACGAGCAGTACTTC. It specifies CASQDREGSYEQYF.

This clone came up a few times. The V call is TRBV27, the J call TRBJ2-3, with D tentatively TRBD1 (6 bases). The CDR3 is 14 residues long. Trimming cost V 3 bases and J 1 base, with 8 bases left between them. Germline CDR1 and CDR2: MNHEY and SMNVEV (reference sequence). The CDR3 protein is CASSLRQGTDTQYF. The CDR3, as DNA: TGTGCCAGCAGTTTGAGACAGGGCACAGATACGCAGTATTTT.

This clone was picked up a small number of times. V gene TRBV28 combines with J gene TRBJ2-2; D uncertain. With 6 bases removed from V and 0 bases from J, the gap between germline ends came to 11 bases. The germline gives CDR1 MDHEN, CDR2 SYDVKM. This CDR3 is built from 15 residues. CDR3 amino acids: CASSQLRSNTGELFF. The CDR3 DNA sequence: TGTGCCAGCAGCCAACTCAGGTCGAACACCGGGGAGCTGTTTTTT. Combining the CDR3 with reference TRBV28 and TRBJ2-2 gives the whole variable domain DVKVTQSSRYLVKRTGEKVFLECVQDMDHENMFWYRQDPGLGLRLIYFSYDVKMKEKGDIPEGYSVSREKKERFSLILESASTNQTSMYLCASSQLRSNTGELFFGEGSRLTVL.

This clone appeared a few times. This chain joins TRBV2 and TRBJ1-5, with a tentative D call TRBD1 (5 bases). Per the germline V gene, CDR1 is SNHLY and CDR2 is FYNNEI. Trimming cost V 2 bases and J 7 bases, with 9 bases left between them. The length of the CDR3 is 13 residues. CDR3 sequence: CASSEQGEQPQHF. The CDR3 DNA sequence: TGTGCCAGCAGTGAACAGGGAGAGCAGCCCCAGCATTTT.

This clone occurred a few times. The chain is built from TRBV28 and TRBJ2-1; 7 positions match TRBD2. Germline assignment: CDR1 MDHEN and CDR2 SYDVKM. The V and J ends lost 6 bases and 9 bases, in that order; junction bases with no gene match: 14. The CDR3 contains 15 residues. CDR3 loop: CASSPTSGTNLEQFF. DNA for the CDR3: TGTGCCAGCAGCCCTACGTCCGGGACTAATCTTGAGCAGTTCTTC.

The chain couples TRBV7-8 to TRBJ2-2, with D unresolved. The CDR3 is 13 residues long. V shed 4 bases and J shed 6 bases, with 9 bases lying between them. CDR1 is SGHVS, CDR2 FQNEAQ, per germline. CDR3 bases: TGTGCCAGCAGCTACTCAGTGGCCGGGGAGCTGTTTTTT. Amino acid sequence: CASSYSVAGELFF.

The chain joins TRBV29-1 to TRBJ2-3; tentative D call: TRBD2 (6 bases). Looked up from germline, CDR1 is SQVTM and CDR2 is ANQGSEA. The CDR3 totals 13 residues. Trimming took 6 bases from V and 4 from J, leaving 14 bases between them. The CDR3 is CSVGKEGPDTQYF. The CDR3 nucleotides read TGCAGCGTAGGGAAGGAGGGACCAGATACGCAGTATTTT.

This chain connects TRBV7-3 to TRBJ2-4; TRBD1 agrees at 11 bases. Trimming cost V 5 bases and J 5 bases; bases outside gene matches: 5. CDR1 is SGHTA, CDR2 FQGTGA, per germline. This CDR3 has 15 residues. CDR3 in DNA: TGTGCCAGCAGCCCTGGGACAGGGGGTGAAAACATTCAGTACTTC. Its translation is CASSPGTGGENIQYF. The whole variable domain, remainder taken from reference TRBV7-3 and TRBJ2-4, is GAGVSQTPSNKVTEKGKYVELRCDPISGHTALYWYRQSLGQGPEFLIYFQGTGAADDSGLPNDRFFAVRPEGSVSTLKIQRTERGDSAVYLCASSPGTGGENIQYFGAGTRLSVL.

The chain couples TRBV11-3 to TRBJ2-1, with 10 positions matching TRBD1. The CDR3 totals 15 residues. V lost 0 bases and J lost 10; bases outside the gene matches: 6. In germline, CDR1 is SGHNT, CDR2 YENEEA. DNA of the CDR3: TGTGCCAGCAGCTTAGATGGGACAGGGGATCGGGAGCAGTTCTTC. It specifies CASSLDGTGDREQFF.

This clone was seen a few times. The chain is built from TRBV27 and TRBJ2-2; 10 positions agree with TRBD2. CDR3 size: 14 residues. After removal of 5 bases from V and 4 bases from J, the junction contained 1 base not matched to a gene. Germline V gene data show CDR1 as MNHEY and CDR2 as SMNVEV (reference sequence). CDR3 in DNA: TGTGCCAGCAGTACTAGCGGGACCACCGGGGAGCTGTTTTTT. It translates to CASSTSGTTGELFF.

The chain is built from TRBV6-6 and TRBJ2-7; weak D call: TRBD1 (6 bases). V was shortened by 2 bases and J by 4 bases, with 15 bases between the two germline ends. The CDR3 runs 15 residues. The V gene's germline CDR1 is MNHNY and CDR2 SVGAGI (reference sequence). The CDR3 reads CASSYGPAGTYEQYF. CDR3 nucleotide sequence: TGTGCCAGCAGTTACGGCCCGGCCGGGACATACGAGCAGTACTTC.

The V gene is TRBV6-1, the J gene TRBJ2-5; possibly TRBD2 for D (6 bases). The CDR3 is 15 residues long. Germline-derived CDR1 and CDR2 are MNHNS and SASEGT. The V end lost 6 bases, the J end lost 4 bases, and 18 bases lay between the germline ends. The CDR3 DNA reads as TGTGCCAGCAGCGACCCGCCCGGGAGAGGAGAGACCCAGTACTTC. Residues: CASSDPPGRGETQYF.

The chain joins TRBV5-1 to TRBJ1-2; D is uncertain. V gave up 0 bases and J gave up 1 base, with 7 bases separating them. Germline CDR1 is SGHRS and CDR2 is YFSETQ. The CDR3 is made up of 14 amino acids. The CDR3 coding sequence is TGCGCCAGCAGCTTGGAAGGAATTAACTATGGCTACACCTTC. Protein: CASSLEGINYGYTF.

V is TRBV5-1 and J is TRBJ1-5, with 10 bases identical to TRBD1. The CDR3 has 18 residues. Trimming cost V 0 bases and J 7 bases; bases outside gene matches: 13. Germline CDR1 and CDR2: SGHRS and YFSETQ. The CDR3 is CASSLGPGTGDENQPQHF. DNA for the CDR3: TGCGCCAGCAGCTTGGGACCGGGGACAGGGGACGAAAACCAGCCCCAGCATTTT.

The chain recombines TRBV4-3 with TRBJ2-2; TRBD1 is a possible D gene (6 bases). Germline CDR1 LGHNA, CDR2 YSLEER. This CDR3 is built from 17 residues. Trimming pared 2 bases from V and 3 bases from J, leaving 16 bases between. The CDR3 is CASSQTDHGQHTGELFF. In DNA form, the CDR3 reads TGCGCCAGCAGCCAAACGGACCACGGACAGCACACCGGGGAGCTGTTTTTT.

V and J are TRBV15 and TRBJ1-2; 9 bases agree with TRBD1. The CDR3 has 14 amino acids. Germline V gives CDR1 LNHNV, CDR2 YYDKDF (reference sequence). J was trimmed by 3 bases and V by 4 bases; bases with no gene match: 3. The CDR3 protein is CATSIRQGDYGYTF. The CDR3 DNA sequence: TGTGCCACCAGCATTAGACAGGGGGACTATGGCTACACCTTC.

V usage is TRBV7-9 and J usage is TRBJ2-3; D uncertain. Looked up from germline, CDR1 is SEHNR and CDR2 is FQNEAQ (reference sequence). CDR3 length: 18 residues. Trimming removed 3 bases at V and 3 bases at J, with 22 bases between. CDR3 DNA: TGTGCCAGCAGCTTTTTCCGCAGGTCCGTGTACCTTACAGATACGCAGTATTTT. Encoded protein: CASSFFRRSVYLTDTQYF.

In DNA form, the CDR3 reads TGTGCCAGCAGCCCCGGATGGGGGGGAGAAGCTTTCTTT. Protein product: CASSPGWGGEAFF. The chain has TRBV4-2 and TRBJ1-1, with D possibly TRBD1 on 5 matching bases. Looked up from germline, CDR1 is LGHNA and CDR2 is YNFKEQ. The CDR3 has 13 residues. V was shortened by 4 bases and J by 8 bases, with 14 bases between the two germline ends.

The J gene is TRBJ2-5, the V gene TRBV2; D ambiguous. The CDR3 loop spans 13 amino acids. The ends were cut back, 8 bases at V and 8 bases at J, with 18 bases in the middle. CDR1 and CDR2 (germline): SNHLY, FYNNEI. CDR3 DNA: TGTGCCAGCCGTGGCAGCCTCGCCGATACCCAGTACTTC. This encodes CASRGSLADTQYF.

The rearrangement links TRBV6-1 to TRBJ1-2; D unclear. V lost 5 bases and J 1 base, leaving 11 bases between the germline ends. Germline V gene lookup returns CDR1 MNHNS and CDR2 SASEGT. This CDR3 has 14 amino acids. CDR3: CASSSLWDNYGYTF. The CDR3 DNA reads TGTGCCAGCAGTAGCCTCTGGGATAACTATGGCTACACCTTC.

The rearrangement joins TRBV27 to TRBJ2-2, with D hard to call. The CDR3 contains 13 residues. The V end lost 4 bases, the J end lost 9 bases, and 12 bases lay between the germline ends. Per germline, CDR1 MNHEY and CDR2 SMNVEV (reference sequence). The CDR3 is CASSSRPAWELFF. The CDR3 DNA reads TGTGCCAGCAGTTCAAGGCCGGCGTGGGAGCTGTTTTTT.

This clone was observed a single time. A far larger clone is a single base away, which makes a read error likely. Other nucleotide sequences from this sample produce the same CDR3. The chain carries TRBV6-5 and TRBJ2-5; D is unclear. The V gene's germline CDR1 is MNHEY and CDR2 SVGAGI. Trimming removed 4 bases at V and 1 base at J, with 1 base between. The length of the CDR3 is 11 residues. The CDR3 coding sequence is TGTGCCAGCAGTTCCCAAGAGACCCAGTACTTC. Translated, it gives CASSSQETQYF.

The chain employs TRBV6-6 and TRBJ1-2; D is perhaps TRBD1 (5 bases). CDR1 and CDR2 (germline): MNHNY, SVGAGI (reference sequence). V lost 4 bases, J lost 4 bases, and 16 bases lay in between. This CDR3 has 15 amino acids. CDR3 region: CASSSWNRNFYGYTF. DNA of the CDR3: TGTGCCAGCAGTTCTTGGAACAGGAATTTCTATGGCTACACCTTC.